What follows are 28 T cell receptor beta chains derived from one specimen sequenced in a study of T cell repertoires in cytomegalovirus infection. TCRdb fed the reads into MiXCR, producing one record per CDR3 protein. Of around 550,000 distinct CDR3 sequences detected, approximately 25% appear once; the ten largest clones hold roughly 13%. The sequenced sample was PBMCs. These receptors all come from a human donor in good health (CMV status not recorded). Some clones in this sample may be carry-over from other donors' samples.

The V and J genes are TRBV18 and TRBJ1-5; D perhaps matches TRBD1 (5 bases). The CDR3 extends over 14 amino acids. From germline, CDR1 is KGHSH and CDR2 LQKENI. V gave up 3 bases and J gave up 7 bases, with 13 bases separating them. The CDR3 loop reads CASSPGRREQPQHF. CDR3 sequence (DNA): TGTGCCAGCTCACCGGGGCGTCGGGAACAGCCCCAGCATTTT.

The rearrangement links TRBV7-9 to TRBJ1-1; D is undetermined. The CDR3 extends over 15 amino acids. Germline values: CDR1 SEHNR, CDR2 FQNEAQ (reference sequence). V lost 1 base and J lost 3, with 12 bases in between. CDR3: CASSLDRSSDTEAFF. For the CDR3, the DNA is TGTGCCAGCAGCTTAGACAGATCGTCGGACACTGAAGCTTTCTTT.

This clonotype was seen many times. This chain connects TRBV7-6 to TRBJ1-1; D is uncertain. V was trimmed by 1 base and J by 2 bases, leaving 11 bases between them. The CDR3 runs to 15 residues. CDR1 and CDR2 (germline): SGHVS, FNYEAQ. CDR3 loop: CASSLDVGLNTEAFF. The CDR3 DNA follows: TGTGCCAGCAGCTTAGATGTGGGGTTAAACACTGAAGCTTTCTTT.

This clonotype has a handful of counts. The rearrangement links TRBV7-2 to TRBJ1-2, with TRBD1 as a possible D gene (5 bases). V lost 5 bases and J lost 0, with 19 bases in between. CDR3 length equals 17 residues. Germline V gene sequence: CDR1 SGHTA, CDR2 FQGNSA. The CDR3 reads CASSPGTGLGANYGYTF. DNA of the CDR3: TGTGCCAGCAGCCCTGGAACAGGTCTTGGGGCTAACTATGGCTACACCTTC.

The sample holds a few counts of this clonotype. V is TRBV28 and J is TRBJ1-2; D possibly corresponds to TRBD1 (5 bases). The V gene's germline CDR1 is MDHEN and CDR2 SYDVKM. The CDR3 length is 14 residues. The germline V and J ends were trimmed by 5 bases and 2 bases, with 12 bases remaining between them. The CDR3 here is CASSPGDGNYGYTF. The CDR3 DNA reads TGTGCCAGCAGTCCGGGGGACGGCAACTATGGCTACACCTTC.

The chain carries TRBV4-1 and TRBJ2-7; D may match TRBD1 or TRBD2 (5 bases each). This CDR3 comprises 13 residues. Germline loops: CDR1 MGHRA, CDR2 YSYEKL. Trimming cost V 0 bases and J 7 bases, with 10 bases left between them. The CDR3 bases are TGCGCCAGCAGCCAAGATCGAGGGGAGGAGCAGTACTTC. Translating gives CASSQDRGEEQYF.

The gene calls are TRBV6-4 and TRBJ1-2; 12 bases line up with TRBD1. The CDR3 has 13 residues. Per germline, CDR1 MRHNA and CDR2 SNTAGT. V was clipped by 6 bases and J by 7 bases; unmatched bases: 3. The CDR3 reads CASSGDRGLGYTF. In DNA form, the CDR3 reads TGTGCCAGCAGCGGGGACAGGGGGCTTGGCTACACCTTC.

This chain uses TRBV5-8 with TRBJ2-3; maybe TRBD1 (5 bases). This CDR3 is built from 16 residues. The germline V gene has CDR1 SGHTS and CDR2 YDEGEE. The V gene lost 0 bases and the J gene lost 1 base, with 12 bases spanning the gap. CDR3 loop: CASSLVQGFGTDTQYF. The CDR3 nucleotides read TGTGCCAGCAGCTTGGTCCAGGGTTTCGGCACAGATACGCAGTATTTT.

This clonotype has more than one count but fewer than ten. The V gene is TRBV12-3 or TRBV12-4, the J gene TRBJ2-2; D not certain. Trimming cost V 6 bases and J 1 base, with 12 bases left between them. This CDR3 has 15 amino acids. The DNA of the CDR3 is TGTGCCAGCAGACGGGCGAACCAGAACACCGGGGAGCTGTTTTTT. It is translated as CASRRANQNTGELFF.

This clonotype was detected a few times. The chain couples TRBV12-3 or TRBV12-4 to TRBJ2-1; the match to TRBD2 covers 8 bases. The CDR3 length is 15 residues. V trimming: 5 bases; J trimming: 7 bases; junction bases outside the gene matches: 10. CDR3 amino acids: CASSPYGGRRNEQFF. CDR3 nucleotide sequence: TGTGCCAGCAGTCCCTATGGCGGGAGGAGGAATGAGCAGTTCTTC.

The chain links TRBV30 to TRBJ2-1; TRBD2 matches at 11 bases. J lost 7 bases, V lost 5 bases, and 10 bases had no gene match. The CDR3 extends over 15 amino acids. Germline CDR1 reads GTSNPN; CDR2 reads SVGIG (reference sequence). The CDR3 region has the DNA TGTGCCTGGGATGGGACTAGCGGCTCCACAAATGAGCAGTTCTTC. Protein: CAWDGTSGSTNEQFF. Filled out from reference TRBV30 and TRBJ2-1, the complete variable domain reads SQTIHQWPATLVQPVGSPLSLECTVEGTSNPNLYWYRQAAGRGLQLLFYSVGIGQISSEVPQNLSASRPQDRQFILSSKKLLLSDSGFYLCAWDGTSGSTNEQFFGPGTRLTVL.

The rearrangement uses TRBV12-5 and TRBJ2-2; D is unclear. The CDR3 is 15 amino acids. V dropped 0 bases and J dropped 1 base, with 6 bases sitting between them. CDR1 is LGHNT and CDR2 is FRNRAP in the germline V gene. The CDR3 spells CASGLVEMNTGELFF. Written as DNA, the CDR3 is TGTGCTAGTGGTTTGGTGGAGATGAACACCGGGGAGCTGTTTTTT.

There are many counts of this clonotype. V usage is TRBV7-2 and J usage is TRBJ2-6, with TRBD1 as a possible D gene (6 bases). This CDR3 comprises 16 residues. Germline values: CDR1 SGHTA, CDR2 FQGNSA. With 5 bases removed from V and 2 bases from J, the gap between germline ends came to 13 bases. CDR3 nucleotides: TGTGCCAGCAGCCCACAGGGATCTACTGGGGCCAACGTCCTGACTTTC. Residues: CASSPQGSTGANVLTF.

CDR3 region: CASLGGTYEQYV. Here the CDR3 DNA reads TGTGCCAGCTTAGGGGGAACCTACGAGCAGTACGTC. The chain is built from TRBV6-1 and TRBJ2-7, with D maybe TRBD1 (6 bases). CDR1 is MNHNS and CDR2 is SASEGT in the germline V gene. V was clipped by 8 bases and J by 2 bases, with 10 bases between them. This CDR3 contains 12 residues.

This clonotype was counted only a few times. CDR3 coding DNA: TGTGCCAGCAGCCCATACACGGGGGGGCTCCCCGGGGAGCTGTTTTTT. Its protein is CASSPYTGGLPGELFF. The genes are TRBV7-2 and TRBJ2-2, with 8 bases matching TRBD2. There are 16 residues in the CDR3. Germline V CDR1 and CDR2: SGHTA, FQGNSA. V dropped 5 bases and J dropped 6; count of bases not matched to a gene: 11.

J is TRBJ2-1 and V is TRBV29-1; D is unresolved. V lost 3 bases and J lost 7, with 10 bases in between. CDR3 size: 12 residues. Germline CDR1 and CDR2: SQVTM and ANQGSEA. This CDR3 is CSVEGFLNEQFF. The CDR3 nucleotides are TGCAGCGTTGAGGGCTTTCTTAATGAGCAGTTCTTC.

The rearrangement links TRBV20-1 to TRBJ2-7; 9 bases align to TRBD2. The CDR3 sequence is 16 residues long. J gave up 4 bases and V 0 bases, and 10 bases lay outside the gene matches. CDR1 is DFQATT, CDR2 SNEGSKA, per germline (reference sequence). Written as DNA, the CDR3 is TGCAGTGCTAGAGATCTCGGCGGGAGGGCCGGATACGAGCAGTACGTC. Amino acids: CSARDLGGRAGYEQYV.

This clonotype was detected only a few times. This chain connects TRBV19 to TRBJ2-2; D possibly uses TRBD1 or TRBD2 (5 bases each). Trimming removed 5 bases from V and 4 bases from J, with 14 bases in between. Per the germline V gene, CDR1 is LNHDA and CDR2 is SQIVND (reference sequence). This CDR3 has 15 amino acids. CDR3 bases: TGTGCCAGTAGTCAAAAGGGACCGAGCACCGGGGAGCTGTTTTTT. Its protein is CASSQKGPSTGELFF.

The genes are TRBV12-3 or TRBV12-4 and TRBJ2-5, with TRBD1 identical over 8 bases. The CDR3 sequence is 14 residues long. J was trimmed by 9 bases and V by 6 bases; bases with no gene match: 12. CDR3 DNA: TGTGCCAGCAGCTCGGGACAGGCTAGCAGGGCCCAGTACTTC. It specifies CASSSGQASRAQYF.

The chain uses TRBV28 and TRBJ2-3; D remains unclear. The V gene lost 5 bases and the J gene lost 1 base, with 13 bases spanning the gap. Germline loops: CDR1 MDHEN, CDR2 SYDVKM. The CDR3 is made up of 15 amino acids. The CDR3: CASSPAGAGTDTQYF. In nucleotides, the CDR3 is TGTGCCAGCAGTCCGGCCGGAGCTGGCACAGATACGCAGTATTTT.

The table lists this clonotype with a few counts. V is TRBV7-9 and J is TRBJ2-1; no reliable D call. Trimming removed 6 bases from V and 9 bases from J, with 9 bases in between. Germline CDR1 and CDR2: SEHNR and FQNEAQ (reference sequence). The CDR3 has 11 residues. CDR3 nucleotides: TGTGCCAGCAGTTTGAACTCTGAGCAGTTCTTC. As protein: CASSLNSEQFF. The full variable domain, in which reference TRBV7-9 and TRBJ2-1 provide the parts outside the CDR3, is DTGVSQNPRHKITKRGQNVTFRCDPISEHNRLYWYRQTLGQGPEFLTYFQNEAQLEKSRLLSDRFSAERPKGSFSTLEIQRTEQGDSAMYLCASSLNSEQFFGPGTRLTVL.

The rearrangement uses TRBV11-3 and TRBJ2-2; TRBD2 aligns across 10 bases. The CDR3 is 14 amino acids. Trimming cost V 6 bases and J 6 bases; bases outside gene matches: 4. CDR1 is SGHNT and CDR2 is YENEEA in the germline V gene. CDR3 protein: CASRPSGRAGELFF. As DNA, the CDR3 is TGTGCCAGCAGACCTAGCGGGAGAGCCGGGGAGCTGTTTTTT.

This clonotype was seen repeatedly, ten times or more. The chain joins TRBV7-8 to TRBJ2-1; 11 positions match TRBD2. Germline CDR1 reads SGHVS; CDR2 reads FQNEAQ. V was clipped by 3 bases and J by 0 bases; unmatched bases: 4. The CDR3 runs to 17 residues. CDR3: CASSLVAGGSSYNEQFF. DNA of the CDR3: TGTGCCAGCAGCTTGGTAGCGGGAGGGAGCTCCTACAATGAGCAGTTCTTC.

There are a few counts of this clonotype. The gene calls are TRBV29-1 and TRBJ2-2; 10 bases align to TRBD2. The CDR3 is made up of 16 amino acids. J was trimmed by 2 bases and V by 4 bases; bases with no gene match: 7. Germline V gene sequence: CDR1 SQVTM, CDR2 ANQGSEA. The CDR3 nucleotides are TGCAGCGTTGCGGGCGGACTAGCGGCTAACACCGGGGAGCTGTTTTTT. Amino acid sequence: CSVAGGLAANTGELFF.

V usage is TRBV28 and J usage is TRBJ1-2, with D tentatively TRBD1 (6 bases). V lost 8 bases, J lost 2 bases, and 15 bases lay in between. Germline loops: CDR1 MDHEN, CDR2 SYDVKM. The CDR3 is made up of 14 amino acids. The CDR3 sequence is CASLRGGFNYGYTF. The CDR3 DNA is TGTGCCAGCTTACGGGGGGGCTTCAACTATGGCTACACCTTC.

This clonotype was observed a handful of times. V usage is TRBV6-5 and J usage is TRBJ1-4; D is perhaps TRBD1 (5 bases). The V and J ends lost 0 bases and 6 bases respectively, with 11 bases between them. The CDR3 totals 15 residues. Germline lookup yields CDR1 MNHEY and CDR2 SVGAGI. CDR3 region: CASSYSGRGYEKLFF. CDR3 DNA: TGTGCCAGCAGTTACTCAGGGAGGGGTTATGAAAAACTGTTTTTT.

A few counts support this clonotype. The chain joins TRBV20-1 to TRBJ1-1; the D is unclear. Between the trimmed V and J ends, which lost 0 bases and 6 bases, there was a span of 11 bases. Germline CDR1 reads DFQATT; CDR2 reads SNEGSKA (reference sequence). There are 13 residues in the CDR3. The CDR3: CSARDPARAEAFF. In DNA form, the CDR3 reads TGCAGTGCTAGAGATCCGGCGAGAGCTGAAGCTTTCTTT.

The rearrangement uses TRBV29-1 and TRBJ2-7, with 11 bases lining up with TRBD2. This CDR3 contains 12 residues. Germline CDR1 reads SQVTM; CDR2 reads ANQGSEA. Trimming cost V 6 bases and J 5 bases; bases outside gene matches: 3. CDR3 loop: CSVMTSGDEQYF. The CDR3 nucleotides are TGCAGCGTAATGACTAGCGGGGACGAGCAGTACTTC.